These T cell receptor beta chains were read from a single sample in a study of blood T cells in healthy people across ages. Using its own MiXCR run on the 5' RACE reads, TCRdb lists one record per CDR3 protein. The sample includes 850,000 to 1,100,000 distinct CDR3 sequences, roughly two fifths seen only once; the top ten take around 13%. Sequenced: blood. These receptors were collected from a man aged 18 to 30 in good health. The CDR3 runs from the conserved cysteine through the conserved F or W. A D gene is named only where the DNA matches it firmly. The size of a clone is reported for some rows only, either as once, few or many, or as a class for expanded clones.

v_gene	d_gene	abundance	j_gene	len	CDR3nt	CDR3aa
TRBV3-1	TRBD1	few	TRBJ2-7	15	TGTGCCAGCAGCAACCCCAGGGGGAACTCCTACGAGCAGTACTTC	CASSNPRGNSYEQYF
TRBV4-2	NA	NA	TRBJ1-1	16	TGTGCCAGCAGCCAACGACAACAGACCCTGGGCACTGAAGCTTTCTTT	CASSQRQQTLGTEAFF
TRBV7-9	NA	few	TRBJ1-6	14	TGTGCCAGCAGCTTTACAGATCCAGGGGAACCCCCCCACTTT	CASSFTDPGEPPHF
TRBV29-1	NA	NA	TRBJ1-1	13	TGCAGCGTTGACCCCCAGAGGGGCACTGAAGCTTTCTTT	CSVDPQRGTEAFF
TRBV11-2	TRBD2	NA	TRBJ2-3	16	TGTGCCAGCAGCTTAAGCGGGGGGGCCGAGTTAGATACGCAGTATTTT	CASSLSGGAELDTQYF
TRBV29-1	NA	many	TRBJ2-5	10	TGCAGCGTTCATCAAGAGACCCAGTACTTC	CSVHQETQYF
TRBV7-9	TRBD1	NA	TRBJ2-2	16	TGTGCCAGCCCCTCTCCCGGGACAGTTAACACCGGGGAGCTGTTTTTT	CASPSPGTVNTGELFF
TRBV29-1	NA	few	TRBJ1-4	11	TGCAGCGTCGGCCGGGACGAAAAACTGTTTTTT	CSVGRDEKLFF
TRBV5-1	NA	many	TRBJ2-1	14	TGCGCCAGCAGCTTAGTCGACAGCACCAATGAGCAGTTCTTC	CASSLVDSTNEQFF
TRBV7-9	NA	NA	TRBJ2-1	13	TGTGCCAGCAGCTTAGAACCCCACAATGAGCAGTTCTTC	CASSLEPHNEQFF
TRBV6-5	TRBD1	NA	TRBJ2-5	15	TGTGCCAGCAGTTACTCACGGACAGGGATTGAGACCCAGTACTTC	CASSYSRTGIETQYF
TRBV10-3	NA	NA	TRBJ2-3	11	TGTGCCATCAGAAAGGTGGATACGCAGTATTTT	CAIRKVDTQYF